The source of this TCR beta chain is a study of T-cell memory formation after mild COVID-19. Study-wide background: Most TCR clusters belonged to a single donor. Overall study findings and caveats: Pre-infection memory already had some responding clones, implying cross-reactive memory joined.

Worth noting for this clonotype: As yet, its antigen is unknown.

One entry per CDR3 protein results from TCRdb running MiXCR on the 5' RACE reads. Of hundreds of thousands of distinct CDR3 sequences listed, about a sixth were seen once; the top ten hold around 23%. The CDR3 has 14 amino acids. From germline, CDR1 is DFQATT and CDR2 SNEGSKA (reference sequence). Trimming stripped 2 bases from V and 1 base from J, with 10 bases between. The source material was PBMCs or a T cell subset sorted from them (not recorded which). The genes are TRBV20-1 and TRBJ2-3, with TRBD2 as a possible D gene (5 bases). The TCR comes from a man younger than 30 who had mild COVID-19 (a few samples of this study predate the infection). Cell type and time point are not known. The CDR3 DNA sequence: TGCAGTGCTAGACACGGGGTTGGCACAGATACGCAGTATTTT. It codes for CSARHGVGTDTQYF.